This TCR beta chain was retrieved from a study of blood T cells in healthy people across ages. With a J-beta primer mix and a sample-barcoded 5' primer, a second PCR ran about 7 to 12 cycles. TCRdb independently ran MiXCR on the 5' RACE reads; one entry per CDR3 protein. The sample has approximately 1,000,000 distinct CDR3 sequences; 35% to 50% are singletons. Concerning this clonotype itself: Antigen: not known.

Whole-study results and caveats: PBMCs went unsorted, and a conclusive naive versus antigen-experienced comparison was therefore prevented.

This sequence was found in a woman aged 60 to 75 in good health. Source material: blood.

The CDR3 DNA is TGCGCCAGCAGCCAAGTCTCCGGGACCTCCTACGAGCAGTACTTC. Its translation is CASSQVSGTSYEQYF. This chain joins TRBV4-1 and TRBJ2-7; D might be TRBD1 or TRBD2, each matching 5 bases. The CDR3 has 15 residues. V lost 1 base to trimming and J lost 0 bases, with 10 bases between them. Germline CDR1 is MGHRA and CDR2 is YSYEKL.